This T cell receptor (beta chain) was identified in a study of T cell repertoires in cytomegalovirus infection. Regarding this clonotype: What it recognizes is unknown. Just one base apart from a much larger clone, this may be a read error.

One entry per CDR3 protein, called by TCRdb with MiXCR from the reads. The sample records roughly 150,000 distinct CDR3 sequences, about 25% being singletons. Study results and limitations: Across the ex vivo response, the dominant clonotypes were HLA-C-restricted CMV-specific TCR beta clonotypes.

The sequencing sample was made of PBMCs. The sequence derives from a human donor in good health (CMV status not recorded). Some clones in this sample may be carry-over from other donors' samples.

For the CDR3, the DNA is TGTGCCAGCAGCTTAAAGGTTGACAGGTTTGGGCATGAGCAGTTGTTC. Amino acids: CASSLKVDRFGHEQLF. The V call is TRBV7-2, the J call TRBJ2-1, with a possible D match to TRBD1 (6 bases). The CDR3 is 16 residues long. Germline CDR1 reads SGHTA; CDR2 reads FQGNSA.